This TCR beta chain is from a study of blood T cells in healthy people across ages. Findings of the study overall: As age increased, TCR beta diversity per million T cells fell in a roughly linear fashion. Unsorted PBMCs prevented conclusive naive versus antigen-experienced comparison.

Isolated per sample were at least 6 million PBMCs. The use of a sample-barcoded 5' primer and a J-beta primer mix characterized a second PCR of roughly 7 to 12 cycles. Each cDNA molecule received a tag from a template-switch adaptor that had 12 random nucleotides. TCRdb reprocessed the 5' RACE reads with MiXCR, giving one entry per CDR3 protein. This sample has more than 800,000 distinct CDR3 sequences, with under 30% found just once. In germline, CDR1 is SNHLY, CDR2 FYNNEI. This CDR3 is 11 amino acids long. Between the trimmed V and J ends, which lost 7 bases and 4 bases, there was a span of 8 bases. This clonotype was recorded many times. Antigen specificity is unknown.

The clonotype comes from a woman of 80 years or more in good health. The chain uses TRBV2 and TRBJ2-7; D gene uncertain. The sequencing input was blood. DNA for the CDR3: TGTGCCAGCAAGACGGAATACGAGCAGTACTTC. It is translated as CASKTEYEQYF.